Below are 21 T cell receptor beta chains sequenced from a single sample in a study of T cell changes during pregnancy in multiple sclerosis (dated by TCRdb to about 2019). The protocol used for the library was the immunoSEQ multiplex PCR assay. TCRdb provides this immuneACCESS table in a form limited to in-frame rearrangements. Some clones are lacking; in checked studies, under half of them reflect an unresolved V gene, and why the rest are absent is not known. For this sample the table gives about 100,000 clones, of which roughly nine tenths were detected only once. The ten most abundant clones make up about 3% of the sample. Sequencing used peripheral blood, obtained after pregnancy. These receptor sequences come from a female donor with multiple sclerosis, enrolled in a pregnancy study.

The DNA for the CDR3 is TGTGCCAGCAGTTACGGAGAACCTAACTATGGCTACACCTTC. Translated: CASSYGEPNYGYTF. The J gene is TRBJ1-2, the V gene TRBV9; no clear D gene. The CDR3 runs 14 residues. Trimming shortened V by 5 bases and J by 0 bases, and 11 bases separated the two germline ends. Looked up from germline, CDR1 is SGDLS and CDR2 is YYNGEE.

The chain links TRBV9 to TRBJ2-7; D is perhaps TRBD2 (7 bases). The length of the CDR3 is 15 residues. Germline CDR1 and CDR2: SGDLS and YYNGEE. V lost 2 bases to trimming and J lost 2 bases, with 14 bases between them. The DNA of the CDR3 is TGTGCCAGCAGCGTGGGGGGGACATCCCCCTACGAGCAGTACTTC. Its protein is CASSVGGTSPYEQYF.

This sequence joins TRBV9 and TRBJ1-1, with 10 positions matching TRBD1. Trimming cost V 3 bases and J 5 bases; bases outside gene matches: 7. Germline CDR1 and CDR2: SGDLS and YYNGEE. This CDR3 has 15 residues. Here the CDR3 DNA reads TGTGCCAGCAGCGCCGGGACAGGGGTTGGTACTGAAGCTTTCTTT. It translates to CASSAGTGVGTEAFF.

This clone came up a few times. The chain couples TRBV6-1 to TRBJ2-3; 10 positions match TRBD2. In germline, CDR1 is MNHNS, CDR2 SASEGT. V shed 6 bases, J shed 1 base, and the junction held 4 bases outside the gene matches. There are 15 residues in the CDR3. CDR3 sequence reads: CASRSLAGGTDTQYF. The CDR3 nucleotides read TGTGCCAGCAGGTCCCTAGCGGGGGGCACAGATACGCAGTATTTT.

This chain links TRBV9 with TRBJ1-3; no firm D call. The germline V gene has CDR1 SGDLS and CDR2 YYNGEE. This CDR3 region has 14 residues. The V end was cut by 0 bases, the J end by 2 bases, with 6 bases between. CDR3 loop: CASSVVSAGNTIYF. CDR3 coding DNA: TGTGCCAGCAGCGTAGTTAGCGCTGGAAACACCATATATTTT.

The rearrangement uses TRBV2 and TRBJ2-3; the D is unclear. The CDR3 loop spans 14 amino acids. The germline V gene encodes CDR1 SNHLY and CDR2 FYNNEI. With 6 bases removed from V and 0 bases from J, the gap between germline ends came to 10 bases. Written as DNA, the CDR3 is TGTGCCAGCAGGATACAGCCTAGCACAGATACGCAGTATTTT. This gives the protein CASRIQPSTDTQYF.

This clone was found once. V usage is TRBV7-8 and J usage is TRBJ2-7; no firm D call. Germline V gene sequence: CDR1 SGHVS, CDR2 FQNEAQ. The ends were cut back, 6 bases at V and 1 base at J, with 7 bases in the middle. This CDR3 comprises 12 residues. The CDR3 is CASSFRSYEQYF. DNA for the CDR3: TGTGCCAGCAGTTTCCGTTCCTACGAGCAGTACTTC.

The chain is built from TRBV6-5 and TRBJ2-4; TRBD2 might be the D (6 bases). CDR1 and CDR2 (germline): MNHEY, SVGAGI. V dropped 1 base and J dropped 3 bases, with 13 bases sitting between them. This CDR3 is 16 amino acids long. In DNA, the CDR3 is TGTGCCAGCAGTTACTGGCGGGGTGACGGCAAAAACATTCAGTACTTC. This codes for CASSYWRGDGKNIQYF.

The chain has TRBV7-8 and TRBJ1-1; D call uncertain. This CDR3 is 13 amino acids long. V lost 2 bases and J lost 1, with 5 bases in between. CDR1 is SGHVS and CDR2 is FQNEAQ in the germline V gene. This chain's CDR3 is CASSLRENTEAFF. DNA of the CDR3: TGTGCCAGCAGCTTACGGGAGAACACTGAAGCTTTCTTT.

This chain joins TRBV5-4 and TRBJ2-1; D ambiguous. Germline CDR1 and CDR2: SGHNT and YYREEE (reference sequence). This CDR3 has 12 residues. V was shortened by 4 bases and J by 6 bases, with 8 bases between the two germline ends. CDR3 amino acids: CASSPSTNEQFF. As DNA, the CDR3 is TGTGCCAGCAGCCCTAGTACCAATGAGCAGTTCTTC. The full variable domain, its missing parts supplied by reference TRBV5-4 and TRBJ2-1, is ETGVTQSPTHLIKTRGQQVTLRCSSQSGHNTVSWYQQALGQGPQFIFQYYREEENGRGNFPPRFSGLQFPNYSSELNVNALELDDSALYLCASSPSTNEQFFGPGTRLTVL.

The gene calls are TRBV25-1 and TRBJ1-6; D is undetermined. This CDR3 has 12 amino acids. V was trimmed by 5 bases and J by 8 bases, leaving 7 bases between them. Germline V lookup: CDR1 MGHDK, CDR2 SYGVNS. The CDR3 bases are TGTGCCAGCAGTTTAACTGATTCACCCCTCCACTTT. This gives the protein CASSLTDSPLHF.

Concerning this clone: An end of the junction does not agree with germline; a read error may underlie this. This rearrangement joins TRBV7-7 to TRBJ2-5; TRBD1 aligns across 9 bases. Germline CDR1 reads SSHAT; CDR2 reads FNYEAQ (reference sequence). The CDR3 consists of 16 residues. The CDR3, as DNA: TGTGCTAGCAGCTTTATACAGGGGGCTGAGGGGGAGACCCAGTACTTC. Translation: CASSFIQGAEGETQYF.

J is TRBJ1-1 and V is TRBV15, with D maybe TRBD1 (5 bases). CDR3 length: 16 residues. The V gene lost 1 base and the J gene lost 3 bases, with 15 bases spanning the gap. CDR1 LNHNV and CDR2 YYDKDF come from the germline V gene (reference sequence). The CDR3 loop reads CATSRGRGRSDTEAFF. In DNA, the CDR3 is TGTGCCACCAGCAGAGGGAGGGGCCGTTCGGACACTGAAGCTTTCTTT.

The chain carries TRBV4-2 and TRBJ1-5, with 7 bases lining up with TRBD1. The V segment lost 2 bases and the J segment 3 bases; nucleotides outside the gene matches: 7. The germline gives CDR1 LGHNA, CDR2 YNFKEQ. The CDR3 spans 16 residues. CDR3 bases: TGTGCCAGCAGCCAACATCCCGGGACAGACAATCAGCCCCAGCATTTT. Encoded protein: CASSQHPGTDNQPQHF.

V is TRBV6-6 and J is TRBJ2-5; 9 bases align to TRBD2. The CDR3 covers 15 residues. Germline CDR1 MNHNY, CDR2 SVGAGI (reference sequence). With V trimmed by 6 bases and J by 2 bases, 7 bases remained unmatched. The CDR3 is CASRNSGGEQETQYF. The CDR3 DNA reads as TGTGCCAGCAGAAATAGCGGGGGCGAACAAGAGACCCAGTACTTC.

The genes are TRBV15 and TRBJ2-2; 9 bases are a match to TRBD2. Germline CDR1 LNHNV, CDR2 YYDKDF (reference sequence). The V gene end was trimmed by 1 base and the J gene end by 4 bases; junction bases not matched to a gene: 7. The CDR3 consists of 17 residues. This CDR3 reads CATSRGWAGGLTGELFF. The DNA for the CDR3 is TGTGCCACCAGCAGAGGGTGGGCGGGGGGGCTCACCGGGGAGCTGTTTTTT.

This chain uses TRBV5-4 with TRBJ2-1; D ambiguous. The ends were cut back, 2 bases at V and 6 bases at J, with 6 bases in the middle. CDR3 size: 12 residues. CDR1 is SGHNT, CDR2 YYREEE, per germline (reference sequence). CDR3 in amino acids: CASSFSPNEQFF. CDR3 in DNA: TGTGCCAGCAGCTTTAGTCCCAATGAGCAGTTCTTC.

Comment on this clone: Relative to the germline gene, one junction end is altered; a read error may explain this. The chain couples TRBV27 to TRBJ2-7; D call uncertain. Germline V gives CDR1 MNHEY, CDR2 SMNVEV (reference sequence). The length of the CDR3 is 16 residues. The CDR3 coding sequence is TGTGCCAGCAGTATATCCTCAATCGGTAGCCGTCACGAGCAGTACTTC. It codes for CASSISSIGSRHEQYF.

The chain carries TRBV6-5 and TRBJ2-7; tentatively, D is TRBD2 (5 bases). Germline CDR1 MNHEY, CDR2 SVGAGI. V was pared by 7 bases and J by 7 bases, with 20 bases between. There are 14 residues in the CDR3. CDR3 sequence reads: CASTQRPGSGEQYF. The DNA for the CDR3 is TGTGCCAGCACCCAGCGCCCTGGGTCGGGGGAGCAGTACTTC.

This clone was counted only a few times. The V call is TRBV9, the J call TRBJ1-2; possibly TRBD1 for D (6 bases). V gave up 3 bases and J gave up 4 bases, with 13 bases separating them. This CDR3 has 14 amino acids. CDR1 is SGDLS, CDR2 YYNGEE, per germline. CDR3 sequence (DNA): TGTGCCAGCAGCGCCCGGGACACCGTCTATGGCTACACCTTC. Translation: CASSARDTVYGYTF.

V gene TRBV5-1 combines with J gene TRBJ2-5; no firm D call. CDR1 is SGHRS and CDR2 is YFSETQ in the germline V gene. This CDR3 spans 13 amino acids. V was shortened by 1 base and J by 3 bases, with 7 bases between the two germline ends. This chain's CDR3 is CASSLFGEETQYF. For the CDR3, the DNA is TGCGCCAGCAGCTTGTTCGGAGAAGAGACCCAGTACTTC.